A single TCR beta chain is shown here with its context. Antigen: not known. The data are from a study of cytomegalovirus exposure and HLA in healthy donors. Study-wide results and limits: Most TCRs appeared rarely, but some public TCRs recurred in many donors. The study labeled roughly 160 TCR beta chains cytomegalovirus-associated.

Germline CDR1 LNHNV, CDR2 YYDKDF (reference sequence). CDR3 length equals 16 residues. Trimming took 4 bases from V and 2 from J; bases not matched to a gene: 6. Using immunoSEQ multiplex PCR, the repertoire was profiled, and TCRdb retains in-frame clones only, with some absent. This table has more than 150,000 clones, about 80% appearing once. The source material was PBMCs. The V and J genes are TRBV15 and TRBJ2-3, with 10 bases that match TRBD2. This clonotype was sampled from a man younger than 30 in good health and CMV-seropositive. CDR3 residues: CATSTEGLANTDTQYF. The DNA for the CDR3 is TGTGCCACCAGCACCGAGGGACTAGCGAACACAGATACGCAGTATTTT.